The source of this TCR beta chain is a study of radiation and T cells in renal cell carcinoma. Broader study findings: From baseline, blood top tumor clonotypes peaked at 2 weeks post-radiation.

Time point noted: blood 4 weeks post-SBRT, at nephrectomy. Regarding treatment: 15 Gy SBRT to primary tumor, nephrectomy 4 weeks later. The patient's renal cell carcinoma had clear cell pathology. Notes on this clone: Its target is unknown. At the DNA level, this CDR3 is encoded by other sequences in the same sample as well.

The method was immunoSEQ multiplex PCR; TCRdb's version includes in-frame clones alone and lacks a portion of them. The profile shows more than 120,000 clones, 86% of them singletons. The V end was cut by 2 bases, the J end by 5 bases, with 12 bases between. CDR1 MNHEY and CDR2 SVGAGI come from the germline V gene. The CDR3 runs 14 residues. Here the sequenced sample was blood, taken from a patient whose treatment included radiotherapy and nephrectomy. The rearrangement links TRBV6-5 to TRBJ1-1, with D perhaps matching TRBD1 (6 bases). The receptor was derived from a woman in her forties or fifties with renal cell carcinoma. The CDR3 is CASSYLQGNTEAFF. CDR3 bases: TGTGCCAGCAGTTACCTACAGGGTAATACTGAAGCTTTCTTT.